Below, one T cell receptor (beta chain) is given with its context. Profiled with immunoSEQ multiplex PCR; TCRdb holds only in-frame clones, not every one. Counted here are some 69,000 clones, over 85% occurring once; the ten biggest clones make up less than 2.5%. The record originates from a study of T cell changes during pregnancy in multiple sclerosis. CDR3 length equals 13 residues. V lost 4 bases to trimming and J lost 1 base, with 7 bases between them. Germline V gene lookup returns CDR1 ENHRY and CDR2 SYGVKD. V usage is TRBV10-3 and J usage is TRBJ2-5, with D possibly TRBD1 on 6 matching bases. This sample comprised peripheral blood, obtained in the second trimester of pregnancy. The TCR originated in a female donor in good health, enrolled as a control in a pregnancy study. The CDR3 nucleotides read TGTGCCATCAGTGGGACAGTCCAAGAGACCCAGTACTTC. Translated, it gives CAISGTVQETQYF.